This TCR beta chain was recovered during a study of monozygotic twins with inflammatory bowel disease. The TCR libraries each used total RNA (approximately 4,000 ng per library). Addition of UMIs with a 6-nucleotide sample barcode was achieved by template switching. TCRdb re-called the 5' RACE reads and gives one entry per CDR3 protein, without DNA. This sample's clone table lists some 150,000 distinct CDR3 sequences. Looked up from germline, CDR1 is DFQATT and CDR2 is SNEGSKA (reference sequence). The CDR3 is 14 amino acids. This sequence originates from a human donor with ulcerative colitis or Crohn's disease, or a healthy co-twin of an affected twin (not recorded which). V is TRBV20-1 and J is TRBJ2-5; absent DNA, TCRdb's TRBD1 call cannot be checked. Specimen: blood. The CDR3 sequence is CSARSGQGWKSQYF.